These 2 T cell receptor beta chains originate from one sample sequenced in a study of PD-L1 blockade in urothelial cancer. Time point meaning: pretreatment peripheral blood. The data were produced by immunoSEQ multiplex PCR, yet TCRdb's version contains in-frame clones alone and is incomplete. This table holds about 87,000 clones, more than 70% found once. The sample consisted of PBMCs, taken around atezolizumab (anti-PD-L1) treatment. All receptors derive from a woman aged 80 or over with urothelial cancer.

Here the CDR3 DNA reads TGTGCCAGCAGTTTATCTATACCGGGACAGGGGCGATACAATGAGCAGTTCTTC. Encoded protein: CASSLSIPGQGRYNEQFF. The chain uses TRBV27 and TRBJ2-1; 10 bases are a match to TRBD1. Germline V lookup: CDR1 MNHEY, CDR2 SMNVEV (reference sequence). V was pared by 0 bases and J by 4 bases, with 9 bases of the junction left unmatched. The CDR3 loop spans 18 amino acids.

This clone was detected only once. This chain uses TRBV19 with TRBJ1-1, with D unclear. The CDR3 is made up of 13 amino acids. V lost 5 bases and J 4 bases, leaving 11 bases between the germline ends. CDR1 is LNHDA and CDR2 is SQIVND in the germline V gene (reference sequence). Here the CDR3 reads CASSVAYGTEAFF. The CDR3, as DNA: TGTGCCAGTAGTGTCGCGTATGGCACTGAAGCTTTCTTT.